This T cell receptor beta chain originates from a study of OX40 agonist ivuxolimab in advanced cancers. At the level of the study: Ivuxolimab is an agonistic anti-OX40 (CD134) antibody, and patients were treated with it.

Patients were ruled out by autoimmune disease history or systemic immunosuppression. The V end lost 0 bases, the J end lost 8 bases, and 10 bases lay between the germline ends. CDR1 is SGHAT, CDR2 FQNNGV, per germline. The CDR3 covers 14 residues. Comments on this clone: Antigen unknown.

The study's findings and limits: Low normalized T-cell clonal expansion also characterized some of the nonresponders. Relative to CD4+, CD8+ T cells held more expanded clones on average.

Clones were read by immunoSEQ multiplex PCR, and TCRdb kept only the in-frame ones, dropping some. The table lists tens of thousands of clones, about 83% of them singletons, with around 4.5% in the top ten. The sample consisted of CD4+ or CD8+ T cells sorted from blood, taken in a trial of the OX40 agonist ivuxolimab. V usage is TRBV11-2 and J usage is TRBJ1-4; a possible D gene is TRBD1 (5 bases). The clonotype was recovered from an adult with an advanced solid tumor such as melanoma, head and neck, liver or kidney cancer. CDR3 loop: CASSLDPGREKLFF. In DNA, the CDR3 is TGTGCCAGCAGCTTAGATCCAGGGAGGGAAAAACTGTTTTTT.